Sequencing of this T cell receptor beta chain was carried out in a study of shared clonotypes between healthy human individuals. Turning to the study itself: CD4 naive cells filled three plates per donor, CD4 memory three, CD8 naive two and CD8 memory one.

Study-wide results and limits: Clonotypes shared by all four donors outscored non-shared clonotypes in generation probability.

V was trimmed by 5 bases and J by 5 bases, leaving 7 bases between them. This CDR3 is built from 11 residues. The germline CDR1 and CDR2 sequences are SEHNR and FQNEAQ (reference sequence). Libraries were prepared by immunoSEQ multiplex PCR; TCRdb keeps only in-frame clonotypes and omits some of them. The sample lists about 380,000 clones, just over 95% seen once, with about 0.32% in the top ten. Comment on this clone: Its antigen is still unknown.

What was sequenced was memory CD8+ T cells sorted from blood. Subset in this sample: CD45RO+ cells pooled with CCR7-negative TemRA cells. The V call is TRBV7-9, the J call TRBJ2-7; D uncertain. This TCR derives from a young man in good health. The CDR3 here is CASSHSHEQYF. The CDR3 DNA is TGTGCCAGCAGCCACAGCCACGAGCAGTACTTC.